The 18 T cell receptor beta chains below come from one sample, sequenced in a study of T cell responses to AZD1222 COVID-19 vaccine. TCRdb's copy holds only in-frame clones and misses some; the assay was immunoSEQ multiplex PCR. The table shows roughly 150,000 clones, with about 90% occurring only once. The source was peripheral blood, collected 28 days after the second AZD1222 dose. These receptors all stem from an adult who received the AZD1222 COVID-19 vaccine.

The V gene is TRBV6-2 or TRBV6-3, the J gene TRBJ2-1; 8 bases are shared with TRBD2. Trimming removed 4 bases from V and 2 bases from J; junction bases left unmatched: 19. This CDR3 region has 20 residues. Germline assignment: CDR1 MNHEY and CDR2 SVGEGT. This chain's CDR3 is CASSSAGLASYLTTYNEQFF. CDR3 sequence (DNA): TGTGCCAGCAGTTCCGCAGGACTAGCCAGTTACCTCACGACCTACAATGAGCAGTTCTTC.

This clone was counted once. The chain combines TRBV6-5 with TRBJ2-3; 11 nucleotides match TRBD2. Germline V gene data show CDR1 as MNHEY and CDR2 as SVGAGI. With 6 bases clipped from V and 6 bases from J, the junction kept 8 bases outside the gene matches. This CDR3 has 15 amino acids. The CDR3 protein is CASRSGTSGGDTQYF. CDR3 nucleotides: TGTGCCAGCAGATCCGGGACTAGCGGAGGGGATACGCAGTATTTT.

The rearrangement uses TRBV6-5 and TRBJ2-3; TRBD2 matches 12 bases. The CDR3 is made up of 15 amino acids. Germline CDR1 reads MNHEY; CDR2 reads SVGAGI. The V gene end was trimmed by 6 bases and the J gene end by 2 bases; junction bases not matched to a gene: 3. The CDR3 here is CASRLAGGPTDTQYF. CDR3 nucleotides: TGTGCCAGCAGGCTAGCGGGGGGGCCCACAGATACGCAGTATTTT.

CDR3 in amino acids: CASNGGRVSSGNTIYF. As DNA, the CDR3 is TGTGCCAGCAACGGAGGCAGGGTGAGCTCTGGAAACACCATATATTTT. The chain uses TRBV5-5 and TRBJ1-3, with a possible D match to TRBD1 (5 bases). The CDR3 is made up of 16 amino acids. Per germline, CDR1 SGHKS and CDR2 YYEKEE (reference sequence). V shed 6 bases and J shed 0 bases, with 16 bases lying between them.

The CDR3 spells CASSLPPFYEQYF. For the CDR3, the DNA is TGTGCCAGCAGTTTACCACCCTTCTACGAGCAGTACTTC. The chain joins TRBV12-3 or TRBV12-4 to TRBJ2-7; D not certain. The CDR3 is made up of 13 amino acids. V lost 2 bases, J lost 3 bases, and 8 bases lay in between.

This sequence joins TRBV1 and TRBJ2-7. TRBV1 is given as a pseudogene. CDR3 size: 14 residues. In DNA, the CDR3 is TGCACCAGCAGCCACCCCAGAACGGTTTACGAGCAGTACTTC. Translation gives CTSSHPRTVYEQYF.

The genes are TRBV19 and TRBJ2-5; 15 bases are shared with TRBD2. V lost 8 bases and J lost 5; bases outside the gene matches: 9. Germline-derived CDR1 and CDR2 are LNHDA and SQIVND (reference sequence). The CDR3 runs 16 residues. The CDR3 spells CASSGLAGGPGETQYF. CDR3 DNA: TGTGCCAGTTCGGGACTAGCGGGAGGCCCAGGGGAGACCCAGTACTTC.

The chain is built from TRBV7-2 and TRBJ2-4; unclear D gene. Per germline, CDR1 SGHTA and CDR2 FQGNSA. Trimming pared 1 base from V and 3 bases from J, leaving 16 bases between. The CDR3 covers 17 residues. The CDR3 region has the DNA TGTGCCAGCAGCTTAGTGGGAATAGGATTTGACAAAAACATTCAGTACTTC. Residues: CASSLVGIGFDKNIQYF.

The J gene is TRBJ1-5, the V gene TRBV3-1 (or the pseudogene TRBV3-2); D is ambiguous. Germline CDR1 and CDR2: LGHDT and YNNKEL (reference sequence). The length of the CDR3 is 15 residues. V lost 4 bases, J lost 3 bases, and 13 bases lay in between. CDR3 residues: CASSPDARPNQPQHF. The DNA of the CDR3 is TGTGCCAGCAGCCCTGATGCGAGGCCCAATCAGCCCCAGCATTTT.

CDR3 sequence reads: CASSKDRVGEKLFF. CDR3 sequence (DNA): TGTGCCAGCAGCAAGGACAGGGTCGGCGAAAAACTGTTTTTT. The V gene is TRBV6-5, the J gene TRBJ1-4, with 8 bases fitting TRBD1. Germline V gene sequence: CDR1 MNHEY, CDR2 SVGAGI. The trim removed 6 bases at V and 8 bases at J, leaving 8 bases unmatched. This CDR3 is 14 amino acids long.

The V and J genes are TRBV7-2 and TRBJ2-7, with 7 bases lining up with TRBD2. CDR1 and CDR2 from the germline V gene are SGHTA and FQGNSA. After removal of 0 bases from V and 7 bases from J, the junction contained 6 bases not matched to a gene. This CDR3 has 14 amino acids. The CDR3 loop is CASSLAGGGREQYF. In DNA, the CDR3 is TGTGCCAGCAGCTTAGCCGGCGGGGGTCGGGAGCAGTACTTC.

The rearrangement links TRBV7-9 to TRBJ2-7, with 10 nucleotides matching TRBD1. The CDR3 is 16 amino acids. The germline CDR1 and CDR2 sequences are SEHNR and FQNEAQ (reference sequence). After removal of 3 bases from V and 4 bases from J, the junction contained 9 bases not matched to a gene. The CDR3 coding sequence is TGTGCCAGCAGCTTTAATACCGGGACAGGGGTGTACGAGCAGTACTTC. Translation: CASSFNTGTGVYEQYF.

The chain links TRBV2 to TRBJ1-2; possible D gene TRBD1, 6 bases. From germline, CDR1 is SNHLY and CDR2 FYNNEI. The CDR3 totals 13 residues. Trimming pared 8 bases from V and 5 bases from J, leaving 15 bases between. As DNA, the CDR3 is TGTGCCAGCGGAACGGACAGTGCTTATGGCTACACCTTC. Its protein is CASGTDSAYGYTF.

V and J are TRBV12-3 or TRBV12-4 and TRBJ2-1; D is perhaps TRBD1 (6 bases). The CDR3 has 11 amino acids. V lost 4 bases and J 10 bases, leaving 8 bases between the germline ends. CDR3 sequence: CASSYREEQFF. CDR3 sequence (DNA): TGTGCCAGCAGTTACAGGGAAGAGCAGTTCTTC.

In nucleotides, the CDR3 is TGTGCCAGCAGCCAAGAAACCAGCTCTGGAAACACCATATATTTT. Protein sequence: CASSQETSSGNTIYF. The chain couples TRBV3-1 (or the pseudogene TRBV3-2) to TRBJ1-3; D remains ambiguous. This CDR3 is built from 15 residues. Germline CDR1 LGHDT, CDR2 YNNKEL (reference sequence). Trimming took off 0 bases at V and 0 bases at J, with 6 bases between the two ends.

This clone was observed once. The V gene is TRBV6-5, the J gene TRBJ1-6, with a tentative D call TRBD1 (5 bases). With 2 bases removed from V and 8 bases from J, the gap between germline ends came to 13 bases. The V gene's germline CDR1 is MNHEY and CDR2 SVGAGI. The CDR3 loop spans 15 amino acids. The DNA for the CDR3 is TGTGCCAGCAGTTACGTTCCAGGGATGTATTCACCCCTCCACTTT. As protein: CASSYVPGMYSPLHF.

The rearrangement uses TRBV18 and TRBJ1-2; D might be TRBD1 (6 bases). Trimming left V 6 bases short and J 4 bases short, with 18 bases between. The CDR3 covers 15 residues. Germline CDR1 KGHSH, CDR2 LQKENI. Written as DNA, the CDR3 is TGTGCCAGCTCTCCTCGAACGGACAGACTCTATGGCTACACCTTC. As protein: CASSPRTDRLYGYTF.

The rearrangement uses TRBV10-2 and TRBJ1-2; D gene ambiguous. This CDR3 is 12 amino acids long. The germline V gene encodes CDR1 WSHSY and CDR2 SAAADI. With 6 bases removed from V and 4 bases from J, the gap between germline ends came to 9 bases. The CDR3 reads CASRSGSYGYTF. The CDR3 DNA reads TGCGCCAGCAGGTCGGGCAGCTATGGCTACACCTTC.